Listed below are T cell receptor beta chains from one sample, sequenced in a study of blood T cell repertoires in COVID-19. TCRdb's table, derived via immunoSEQ multiplex PCR, lists solely in-frame clones and lacks some. The data show about 97,000 clones, 82% seen once. Sequenced input: peripheral blood. These receptors originate from a man between 65 and 85 years old with acute or convalescent COVID-19. Both conserved end residues are part of each CDR3. D genes are given only for firm matches.

j_call d_call v_call cdr3_nt cdr3_aa
TRBJ2-2 TRBD1 TRBV2 TGTGCCAGCAGTCCTTCCGGGACAGAAAGGGGCGGGGAGCTGTTTTTT CASSPSGTERGGELFF
TRBJ2-5 NA TRBV7-9 TGTGCCAGCAGCCCACCGGGGACTTTCGAGACCCAGTACTTC CASSPPGTFETQYF
TRBJ1-5 TRBD1 TRBV19 TGTGCCAGTAGTCCCTACCGACAGGGCAGGATCAATCAGCCCCAGCATTTT CASSPYRQGRINQPQHF
TRBJ2-7 NA TRBV3-1/TRBV3-2 TGTGCCAGCAGCCAAAAGACAGCCTCCTACGAGCAGTACTTC CASSQKTASYEQYF
TRBJ1-2 NA TRBV28 TGTGCCGGCCAGACATCAAACAGCTATGGCTACACCTTC CAGQTSNSYGYTF
TRBJ1-3 TRBD1 TRBV18 TGTGCCAGCTCACCCTGGACGGGACAGGCCGCCTCTGGAAACACCATATATTTT CASSPWTGQAASGNTIYF
TRBJ2-5 TRBD1 TRBV19 TGTGCCAGTAGTATAGGAACAGGGGCAGAGACCCAGTACTTC CASSIGTGAETQYF
TRBJ1-1 NA TRBV10-3 TGTGCCATCAGGTCCAGGGGACTGAACACTGAAGCTTTCTTT CAIRSRGLNTEAFF
TRBJ1-4 NA TRBV27 TGTGCCAGCAGCCCCGGTGAAAAACTGTTTTTT CASSPGEKLFF
TRBJ1-3 NA TRBV12-3/TRBV12-4 TGTGCCAGCAGCCCTAACAGGGAAAACACCATATATTTT CASSPNRENTIYF